This T cell receptor (beta chain) was retrieved from a study of cytomegalovirus exposure and HLA in healthy donors. Study-level background: The approximately 120 million unique TCR beta sequences, from roughly 170 million T cells, were found by an earlier analysis. Study-wide findings and caveats: An analysis that came later showed most CMV-associated TCR beta chains appearing HLA-restricted. By HLA locus, TCR association rates varied in a later analysis, with DRB1 showing the most and HLA-C the fewest.

Healthy people donating bone marrow made up the donors. PCR involved 60 Vbeta and 13 Jbeta primers. Some clones are missing from TCRdb's copy, which holds only in-frame ones; the method was immunoSEQ multiplex PCR. Here the sample spans about 190,000 clones, around 87% being singletons. Concerning this clone itself: As yet, its antigen is unknown.

J was trimmed by 1 base and V by 3 bases; bases with no gene match: 6. CDR1 SNHLY and CDR2 FYNNEI come from the germline V gene. The CDR3 runs 17 residues. The TCR sequence derives from a man aged 25 to 40 in good health and CMV-seronegative. Input material: PBMCs. The chain recombines TRBV2 with TRBJ2-3; TRBD2 aligns across 11 bases. The chain's CDR3 is CASSEKIAGGGTDTQYF. The CDR3 DNA is TGTGCCAGCAGTGAGAAAATAGCGGGGGGGGGCACAGATACGCAGTATTTT.